This TCR beta chain was identified during a study of siplizumab effects on memory and regulatory T cells. General observations from the study: Suppression by proliferating Tregs derived from siplizumab cultures was not verified. Unstimulated subsets captured only a minor fraction of alloreactive clones.

Measured with immunoSEQ multiplex PCR; TCRdb has only the in-frame clones, and not every one. The profile covers 95,000 to 110,000 clones, with over 90% appearing a single time and about 0.62% taken by the ten largest. In regard to this clone: The antigen remains undetermined.

The length of the CDR3 is 16 residues. The V gene lost 5 bases and the J gene lost 0 bases, with 19 bases spanning the gap. Germline CDR1 GTSNPN, CDR2 SVGIG (reference sequence). This TCR derives from a human donor in good health. The source material was Tregs sorted from blood. This chain uses TRBV30 with TRBJ1-1; D is undetermined. This chain's CDR3 is CAWAIDGGTMNTEAFF. CDR3 DNA: TGTGCCTGGGCGATCGATGGCGGAACCATGAACACTGAAGCTTTCTTT.